This T cell receptor beta chain was recovered during a study of long-term antiretroviral therapy in people with HIV. Broader study findings: Narrower CDR3 length ranges marked HIV repertoires relative to controls.

Turning to this clone: The antigen is undetermined.

The libraries were made with immunoSEQ v3.0 at survey level. Measured with immunoSEQ multiplex PCR; TCRdb has only the in-frame clones, and not every one. The table records about 30,000 clones, about 93% of them present only once. The sequence was obtained from a woman between 45 and 60 years old with HIV. The specimen was unsorted PBMCs, collected more than 5 years after starting antiretroviral therapy.

The CDR3 region is CSVSTGTGDNQPQHF. CDR3 in DNA: TGCAGCGTTTCAACCGGGACAGGGGACAATCAGCCCCAGCATTTT. V usage is TRBV29-1 and J usage is TRBJ1-5; 10 bases line up with TRBD1. Germline CDR1 reads SQVTM; CDR2 reads ANQGSEA. V lost 5 bases and J lost 3; bases outside the gene matches: 7. There are 15 residues in the CDR3.